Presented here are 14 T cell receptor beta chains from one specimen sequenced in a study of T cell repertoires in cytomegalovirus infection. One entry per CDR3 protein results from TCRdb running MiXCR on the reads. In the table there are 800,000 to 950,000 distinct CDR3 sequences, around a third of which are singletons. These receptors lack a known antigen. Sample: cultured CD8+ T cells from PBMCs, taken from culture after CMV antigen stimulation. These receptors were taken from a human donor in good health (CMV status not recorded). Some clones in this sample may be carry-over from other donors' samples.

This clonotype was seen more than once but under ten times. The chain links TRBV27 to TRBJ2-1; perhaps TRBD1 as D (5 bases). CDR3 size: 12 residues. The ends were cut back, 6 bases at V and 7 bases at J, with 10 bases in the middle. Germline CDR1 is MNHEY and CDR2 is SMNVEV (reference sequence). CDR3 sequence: CASRRQPNEQFF. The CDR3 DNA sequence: TGTGCCAGCAGGCGACAGCCTAATGAGCAGTTCTTC.

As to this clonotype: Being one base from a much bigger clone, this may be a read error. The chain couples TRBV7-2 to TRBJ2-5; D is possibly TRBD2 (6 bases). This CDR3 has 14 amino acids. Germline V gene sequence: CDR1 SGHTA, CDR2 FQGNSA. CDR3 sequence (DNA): TGTGCCAACAGCTCGACTTCGGCGGGGGAGACCCAGTACTTC. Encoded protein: CANSSTSAGETQYF.

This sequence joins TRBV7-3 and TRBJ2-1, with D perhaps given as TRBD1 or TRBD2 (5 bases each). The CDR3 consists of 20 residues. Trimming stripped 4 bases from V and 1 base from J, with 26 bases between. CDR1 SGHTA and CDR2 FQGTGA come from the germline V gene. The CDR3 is CASSSTSLRPGRISYNEQFF. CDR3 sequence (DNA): TGTGCCAGCAGCTCCACCTCCCTACGACCGGGACGGATATCCTACAATGAGCAGTTCTTC.

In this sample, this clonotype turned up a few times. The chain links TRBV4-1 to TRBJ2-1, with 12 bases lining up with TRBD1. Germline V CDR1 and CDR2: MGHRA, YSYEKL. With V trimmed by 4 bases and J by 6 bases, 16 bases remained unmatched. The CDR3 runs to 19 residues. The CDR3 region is CASSPYSLIRDRGLNEQFF. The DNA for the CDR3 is TGCGCCAGCAGCCCTTATTCCCTCATCCGGGACAGGGGGCTCAATGAGCAGTTCTTC.

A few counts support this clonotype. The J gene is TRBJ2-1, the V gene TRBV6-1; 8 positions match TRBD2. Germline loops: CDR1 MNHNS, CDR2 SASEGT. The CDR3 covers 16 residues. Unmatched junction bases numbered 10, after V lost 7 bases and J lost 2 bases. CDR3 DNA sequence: TGTGCCAGCACCCAACGGATAGCGGGGACCTACAATGAGCAGTTCTTC. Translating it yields CASTQRIAGTYNEQFF.

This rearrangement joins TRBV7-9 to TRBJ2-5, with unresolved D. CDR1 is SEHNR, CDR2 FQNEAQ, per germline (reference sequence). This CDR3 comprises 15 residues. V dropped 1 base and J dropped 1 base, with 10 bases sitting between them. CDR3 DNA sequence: TGTGCCAGCAGCTTAGGCCTAACCCTCCAAGAGACCCAGTACTTC. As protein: CASSLGLTLQETQYF.

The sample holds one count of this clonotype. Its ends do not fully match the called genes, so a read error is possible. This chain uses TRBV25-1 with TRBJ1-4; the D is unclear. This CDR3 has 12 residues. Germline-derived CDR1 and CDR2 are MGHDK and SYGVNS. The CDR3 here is CVSSGTNEKLFF. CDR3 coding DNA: TGTGTCAGCAGTGGGACTAATGAAAAACTGTTTTTT.

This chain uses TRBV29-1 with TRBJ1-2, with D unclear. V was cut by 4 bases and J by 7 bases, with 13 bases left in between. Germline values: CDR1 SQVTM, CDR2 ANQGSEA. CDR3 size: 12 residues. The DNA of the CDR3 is TGCAGCGTTGGGTTGACAATAGGTGGCTACACCTTC. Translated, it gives CSVGLTIGGYTF.

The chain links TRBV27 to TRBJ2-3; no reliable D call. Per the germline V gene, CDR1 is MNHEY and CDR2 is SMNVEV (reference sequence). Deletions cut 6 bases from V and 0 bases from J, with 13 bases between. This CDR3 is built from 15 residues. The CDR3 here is CASSLLGFSTDTQYF. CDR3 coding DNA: TGTGCCAGCAGCCTCCTGGGGTTTAGCACAGATACGCAGTATTTT.

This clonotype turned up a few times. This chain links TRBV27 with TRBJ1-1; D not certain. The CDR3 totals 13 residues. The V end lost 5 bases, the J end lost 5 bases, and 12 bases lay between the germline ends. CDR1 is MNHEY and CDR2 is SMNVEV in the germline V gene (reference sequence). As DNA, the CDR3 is TGTGCCAGCAGTGCTGAAGGCTGGACTGAAGCTTTCTTT. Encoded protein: CASSAEGWTEAFF.

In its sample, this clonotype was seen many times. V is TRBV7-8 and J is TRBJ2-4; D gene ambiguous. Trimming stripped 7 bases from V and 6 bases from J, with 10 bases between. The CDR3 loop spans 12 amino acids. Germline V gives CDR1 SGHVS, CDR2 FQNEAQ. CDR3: CASTGVGNIQYF. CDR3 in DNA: TGTGCCAGCACAGGAGTCGGAAACATTCAGTACTTC.

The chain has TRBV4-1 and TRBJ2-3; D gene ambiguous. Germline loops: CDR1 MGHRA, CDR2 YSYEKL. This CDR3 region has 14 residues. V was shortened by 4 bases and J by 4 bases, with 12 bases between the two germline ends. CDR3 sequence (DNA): TGCGCCAGCAGCCCGAGCAGCCTTGCAGATACGCAGTATTTT. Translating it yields CASSPSSLADTQYF.

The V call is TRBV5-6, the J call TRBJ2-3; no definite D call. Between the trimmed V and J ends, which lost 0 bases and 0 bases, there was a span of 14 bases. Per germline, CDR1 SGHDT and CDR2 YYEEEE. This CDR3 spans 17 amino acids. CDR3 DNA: TGTGCCAGCAGCTTGGGGGGATCTTTCCATAGCACAGATACGCAGTATTTT. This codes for CASSLGGSFHSTDTQYF.

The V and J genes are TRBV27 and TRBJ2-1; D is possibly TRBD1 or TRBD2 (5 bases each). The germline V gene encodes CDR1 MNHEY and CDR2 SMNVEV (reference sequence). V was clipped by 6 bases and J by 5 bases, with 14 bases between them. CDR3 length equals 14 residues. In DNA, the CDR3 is TGTGCCAGCAGGGCCGGGACGGAGAACAATGAGCAGTTCTTC. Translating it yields CASRAGTENNEQFF.